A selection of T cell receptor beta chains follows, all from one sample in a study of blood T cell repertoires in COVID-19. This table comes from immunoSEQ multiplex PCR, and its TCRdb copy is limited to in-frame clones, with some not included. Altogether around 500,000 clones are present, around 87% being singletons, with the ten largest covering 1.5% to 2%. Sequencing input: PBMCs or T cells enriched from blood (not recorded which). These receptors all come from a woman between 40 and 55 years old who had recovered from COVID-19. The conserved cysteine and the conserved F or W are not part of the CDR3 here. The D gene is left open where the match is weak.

ASSLGAGGPYEQY	TRBD2	TRBV13
ASSHSGTGGHEQY	TRBD1	TRBV3-1/TRBV3-2
ASSLQNYGYT	-	TRBV28
ASSFFTAGTSWGRELF	TRBD2	TRBV13
ASSQDPLGANNSPLH	-	TRBV4-3
ASRIGGGNTEAF	-	TRBV11-3
ASSPGRAQETQY	-	TRBV18
ASSKDEGSSYNEQF	-	TRBV5-6
ASSPGDYGYT	-	TRBV5-6
ASSYGGSYEQY	-	TRBV11-3
ASSLAGTYTETQY	-	TRBV2
ASSLSRELQETQY	-	TRBV7-2
ASSQSWAGERDGQY	-	TRBV3-1/TRBV3-2
ASSLGQGIGQPQH	-	TRBV5-1
ASSPRRSASASTDTQY	-	TRBV7-2
ASRPGLAADTQY	TRBD2	TRBV2
ASSLREIDEKLF	-	TRBV5-6
ASSYNNQPQH	-	TRBV6-2/TRBV6-3
ASRAGTPFGGELF	-	TRBV27
ATTGLRASGTYNEQF	TRBD2	TRBV13
ASGGYNEQF	-	TRBV19
ASSVGQLNQPQH	-	TRBV2
ASSEGGQWTYGYT	TRBD1	TRBV6-1
ATSETGGTGELF	TRBD1	TRBV24-1
ASSARRESGNTIY	-	TRBV9
ASSTGQGAIEQY	TRBD1	TRBV6-6
ASSQVPSNTEAF	-	TRBV4-1
ASSTNSVTGSSYEQY	TRBD1	TRBV28
ASRRQGTYNSPLH	TRBD1	TRBV27